Listed below are T cell receptor beta chains from one sample, sequenced in a study of shared clonotypes between healthy human individuals. The method was immunoSEQ multiplex PCR; TCRdb's version includes in-frame clones alone and lacks a portion of them. The data show roughly 1 million clones, with approximately 76% seen just once and 1.4% to 1.5% held by the top ten. The sequenced sample was memory CD4+ T cells sorted from blood. The source of these receptors is a man between 18 and 29 years old in good health. CDR3s include the opening cysteine and the closing phenylalanine or tryptophan. Fields, in order: clone size, V gene, D gene, J gene, CDR3 DNA, CDR3 protein. D genes are given only for firm matches. Only part of the rows carry a size: once, few, many, or a class if the clone is expanded.

>-|TRBV6-5|-|TRBJ2-5
TGTGCCAGCAGTTTACCTCAAGGGTCCCAGTACTTC
CASSLPQGSQYF
>-|TRBV5-4|TRBD2|TRBJ2-3
TGTGCCAGCAGCCAAGGACTAGCGGGGTTGGATACGCAGTATTTT
CASSQGLAGLDTQYF
>-|TRBV5-1|TRBD1|TRBJ2-2
TGCGCCAGCAGCACAGGGGAATCCGCCGGGGAGCTGTTTTTT
CASSTGESAGELFF
>few|TRBV6-5|TRBD2|TRBJ2-7
TGTGCCAGCAGGGCGGGGGGCTTTTACGAGCAGTACTTC
CASRAGGFYEQYF
>-|TRBV19|-|TRBJ1-6
TGTGCCAGTAGTGACGATAGAAATTCACCCCTCCACTTT
CASSDDRNSPLHF
>-|TRBV30|TRBD1|TRBJ1-6
TGTGCCTGGAGTCCCCGGGGGACAGCTCTAGGTTCACCCCTCCACTTT
CAWSPRGTALGSPLHF
>-|TRBV18|-|TRBJ2-1
TGTGCCAGCTCACTCATAAGCGGGTCCTACAATGAGCAGTTCTTC
CASSLISGSYNEQFF
>-|TRBV19|-|TRBJ1-4
TGTGCCAGTAGCGGAAGGGGGTGGGCAACTAATGAAAAACTGTTTTTT
CASSGRGWATNEKLFF
>once|TRBV20-1|TRBD1|TRBJ2-5
TGCAGTGCTGGACAGGGGGAGACCCAGTACTTC
CSAGQGETQYF
>-|TRBV28|TRBD1|TRBJ1-2
TGTGCCAGCAGCACCTCGACAGGGAATGGCTACACCTTC
CASSTSTGNGYTF
>-|TRBV18|-|TRBJ1-1
TGTGCCAGCTCGACCACCCAGCCTAACACTGAAGCTTTCTTT
CASSTTQPNTEAFF
>-|TRBV2|TRBD1|TRBJ2-6
TGTGCCACGGAACAGGGGGAGGTGGGGGCCAACGTCCTGACTTTC
CATEQGEVGANVLTF
>-|TRBV30|TRBD1|TRBJ1-1
TGTGCCTGGGGGACAGGGGTAACTGAAGCTTTCTTT
CAWGTGVTEAFF